A single sample is the source of the 14 T cell receptor beta chains below, sequenced in a study of OX40 agonist ivuxolimab in advanced cancers. This table comes from immunoSEQ multiplex PCR, and its TCRdb copy is limited to in-frame clones, with some not included. The sample holds about 95,000 clones, about 91% seen once. The sequencing used CD4+ or CD8+ T cells sorted from blood, collected in a trial of the OX40 agonist ivuxolimab. These receptors all stem from an adult with an advanced solid tumor such as melanoma, head and neck, liver or kidney cancer.

This clone was observed a single time. The V gene is TRBV19, the J gene TRBJ2-2; D is possibly TRBD1 (5 bases). In germline, CDR1 is LNHDA, CDR2 SQIVND (reference sequence). The CDR3 contains 16 residues. Deletions cut 2 bases from V and 0 bases from J, with 10 bases between. CDR3 bases: TGTGCCAGTAGTATACAGGGATCTTCGAACACCGGGGAGCTGTTTTTT. Encoded protein: CASSIQGSSNTGELFF. Full variable domain (remainder filled in from reference TRBV19 and TRBJ2-2): DGGITQSPKYLFRKEGQNVTLSCEQNLNHDAMYWYRQDPGQGLRLIYYSQIVNDFQKGDIAEGYSVSREKKESFPLTVTSAQKNPTAFYLCASSIQGSSNTGELFFGEGSRLTVL.

This sequence joins TRBV5-1 and TRBJ2-7; TRBD1 might be the D (6 bases). This CDR3 has 16 amino acids. V was trimmed by 5 bases and J by 2 bases, leaving 20 bases between them. Germline V gene data show CDR1 as SGHRS and CDR2 as YFSETQ. CDR3 amino acids: CASRLQQGTGTYEQYF. The CDR3 DNA follows: TGCGCCAGCAGACTCCAACAGGGAACAGGCACCTACGAGCAGTACTTC.

The chain has TRBV30 and TRBJ1-5; D possibly corresponds to TRBD1 (5 bases). The V end was cut by 2 bases, the J end by 7 bases, with 12 bases between. This CDR3 region has 13 residues. The V gene's germline CDR1 is GTSNPN and CDR2 SVGIG (reference sequence). The CDR3 loop is CAWSHGGIQPQHF. In DNA form, the CDR3 reads TGTGCCTGGAGTCATGGGGGGATCCAGCCCCAGCATTTT. Using reference TRBV30 and TRBJ1-5 for the parts outside the CDR3, the full variable domain is SQTIHQWPATLVQPVGSPLSLECTVEGTSNPNLYWYRQAAGRGLQLLFYSVGIGQISSEVPQNLSASRPQDRQFILSSKKLLLSDSGFYLCAWSHGGIQPQHFGDGTRLSIL.

J is TRBJ2-3 and V is TRBV11-2, with TRBD2 matching over 7 bases. CDR3 length: 17 amino acids. With 2 bases clipped from V and 2 bases from J, the junction kept 10 bases outside the gene matches. Germline values: CDR1 SGHAT, CDR2 FQNNGV. The CDR3, as DNA: TGTGCCAGCAGCTTAAATTCCGGGACTACTACCACAGATACGCAGTATTTT. This translates into CASSLNSGTTTTDTQYF. Complete variable domain (other parts from reference TRBV11-2 and TRBJ2-3): EAGVAQSPRYKIIEKRQSVAFWCNPISGHATLYWYQQILGQGPKLLIQFQNNGVVDDSQLPKDRFSAERLKGVDSTLKIQPAKLEDSAVYLCASSLNSGTTTTDTQYFGPGTRLTVL.

The chain links TRBV7-9 to TRBJ2-5; TRBD1 aligns across 7 bases. CDR3 length: 12 residues. Per the germline V gene, CDR1 is SEHNR and CDR2 is FQNEAQ (reference sequence). J was trimmed by 3 bases and V by 5 bases; bases with no gene match: 0. CDR3: CASSGTEETQYF. The CDR3 DNA reads TGTGCCAGCAGCGGGACAGAAGAGACCCAGTACTTC.

The chain recombines TRBV27 with TRBJ1-2; D is undetermined. The CDR3 totals 14 residues. From germline, CDR1 is MNHEY and CDR2 SMNVEV (reference sequence). With 8 bases removed from V and 8 bases from J, the gap between germline ends came to 21 bases. In DNA, the CDR3 is TGTGCCAGCGGGTGGCGAACCCGAGAGAGCGGCTACACCTTC. Its translation: CASGWRTRESGYTF.

This clone occurred a few times. V is TRBV5-5 and J is TRBJ2-7; possible D gene TRBD1, 6 bases. The CDR3 covers 14 residues. V lost 0 bases, J lost 6 bases, and 13 bases lay in between. The germline CDR1 and CDR2 sequences are SGHKS and YYEKEE (reference sequence). In nucleotides, the CDR3 is TGTGCCAGCAGCTTGGAACAGGGTACCCGCGAGCAGTACTTC. Protein sequence: CASSLEQGTREQYF.

The chain has TRBV28 and TRBJ1-5; maybe TRBD1 (5 bases). The CDR3 runs 15 residues. Germline V gives CDR1 MDHEN, CDR2 SYDVKM. Deletions cut 2 bases from V and 5 bases from J, with 13 bases between. The CDR3 protein is CASSLGRVGDQPQHF. DNA of the CDR3: TGTGCCAGCAGTTTAGGCAGGGTTGGCGATCAGCCCCAGCATTTT.

The J gene is TRBJ2-3, the V gene TRBV21-1; no check of the table's D call, TRBD2, against the DNA was made. TRBV21-1 is flagged as a pseudogene. This CDR3 is built from 14 residues. The CDR3 sequence: CASSTLIGTDTQYF. As DNA, the CDR3 is TGTGCCAGCAGCACCCTAATTGGCACAGATACGCAGTATTTT.

Only one count was recorded for this clone. The CDR3: CASSPWVYGYTF. The CDR3 coding sequence is TGTGCCAGCAGCCCGTGGGTCTATGGCTACACCTTC. This sequence joins TRBV7-2 and TRBJ1-2, with unresolved D. Germline V CDR1 and CDR2: SGHTA, FQGNSA. The CDR3 runs 12 residues. V lost 5 bases and J lost 4, with 8 bases in between.

The chain uses TRBV19 and TRBJ1-5, with 10 bases identical to TRBD1. The CDR3 length is 15 residues. Germline V gives CDR1 LNHDA, CDR2 SQIVND (reference sequence). V dropped 6 bases and J dropped 1; count of bases not matched to a gene: 3. The CDR3 spells CASSRQGASNQPQHF. DNA for the CDR3: TGTGCCAGTAGCCGACAGGGGGCCAGCAATCAGCCCCAGCATTTT.

The rearrangement uses TRBV25-1 and TRBJ2-2, with 9 nucleotides matching TRBD1. The V segment lost 6 bases and the J segment 4 bases; nucleotides outside the gene matches: 12. The CDR3 is 17 residues long. The germline V gene has CDR1 MGHDK and CDR2 SYGVNS. The CDR3 bases are TGTGCCAGCAGGACCACGACAGGGGGTCTAGGCACCGGGGAGCTGTTTTTT. Encoded protein: CASRTTTGGLGTGELFF.

V usage is TRBV28 and J usage is TRBJ2-7; D uncertain. The CDR3 is made up of 14 amino acids. Germline V gene data show CDR1 as MDHEN and CDR2 as SYDVKM. Trimming stripped 7 bases from V and 1 base from J, with 14 bases between. The CDR3: CASKSFSASYEQYF. The DNA of the CDR3 is TGTGCCAGCAAATCTTTCTCGGCGTCCTACGAGCAGTACTTC.

J is TRBJ2-2 and V is TRBV6-1; D is possibly TRBD2 (5 bases). CDR1 MNHNS and CDR2 SASEGT come from the germline V gene. The CDR3 has 15 residues. Trimming shortened V by 1 base and J by 2 bases, and 8 bases separated the two germline ends. The CDR3 DNA reads TGTGCCAGCAGTGAAGAAACGGGAAACACCGGGGAGCTGTTTTTT. Its protein product is CASSEETGNTGELFF.